The 30 T cell receptor beta chains listed next were all sequenced from one sample in a study of identical twins. TCRdb re-called the 5' RACE reads with MiXCR, one entry per CDR3 protein. In the table there are around 480,000 distinct CDR3 sequences, around an eighth of which are singletons. The data also belong to a second study, concerning yellow fever vaccine responses in identical twins.

Source material: CD4+ T cells sorted from blood. The receptors were gathered from a woman between 18 and 30 years old in good health.

This clonotype was seen repeatedly, ten times or more. The chain combines TRBV29-1 with TRBJ2-1; no definite D call. Trimming took off 0 bases at V and 3 bases at J, with 9 bases between the two ends. Looked up from germline, CDR1 is SQVTM and CDR2 is ANQGSEA. This CDR3 region has 14 residues. CDR3 nucleotides: TGCAGCGTTGAAGAGGATCCCTACTACAATGAGCAGTTCTTC. This translates into CSVEEDPYYNEQFF.

This clonotype turned up a few times. The chain joins TRBV5-1 to TRBJ1-5; 7 nucleotides align to TRBD1. Trimming at V came to 6 bases and at J to 3 bases, leaving 6 bases not matched to a gene. From germline, CDR1 is SGHRS and CDR2 YFSETQ. The CDR3 runs to 14 residues. This CDR3 reads CASTTGILNQPQHF. The CDR3 coding sequence is TGCGCCAGCACGACAGGGATCCTCAATCAGCCCCAGCATTTT.

This clonotype was seen repeatedly, ten times or more. The chain employs TRBV7-9 and TRBJ2-5; TRBD2 aligns across 7 bases. Germline V CDR1 and CDR2: SEHNR, FQNEAQ (reference sequence). Trimming at V came to 1 base and at J to 5 bases, leaving 7 bases not matched to a gene. This CDR3 comprises 15 residues. The DNA for the CDR3 is TGTGCCAGCAGCTTAGTCGGCTCGGGGGGTGAGACCCAGTACTTC. Translating gives CASSLVGSGGETQYF.

This clonotype was counted only a few times. This chain connects TRBV28 to TRBJ2-7, with TRBD1 matching over 12 bases. The V gene end was trimmed by 5 bases and the J gene end by 4 bases; junction bases not matched to a gene: 6. From germline, CDR1 is MDHEN and CDR2 SYDVKM. This CDR3 contains 15 residues. The CDR3 DNA reads TGTGCCAGCAGTGCTGGGGGACAGGGGGCATACGAGCAGTACTTC. Amino acid sequence: CASSAGGQGAYEQYF.

There are many counts of this clonotype. The chain combines TRBV29-1 with TRBJ2-2; no definite D call. Trimming took off 4 bases at V and 3 bases at J, with 6 bases between the two ends. The CDR3 covers 12 residues. Germline CDR1 SQVTM, CDR2 ANQGSEA. CDR3: CSVGMYTGELFF. CDR3 nucleotide sequence: TGCAGCGTTGGGATGTACACCGGGGAGCTGTTTTTT.

This clonotype was seen a handful of times. The chain carries TRBV5-5 and TRBJ2-7, with 12 bases aligning to TRBD2. Germline V gene sequence: CDR1 SGHKS, CDR2 YYEKEE (reference sequence). The CDR3 has 18 amino acids. V lost 4 bases and J lost 3; bases outside the gene matches: 14. This CDR3 is CASSELVRTSGTSYEQYF. DNA of the CDR3: TGTGCCAGCAGCGAATTGGTCCGGACTAGCGGGACTAGCTACGAGCAGTACTTC.

The chain carries TRBV11-2 and TRBJ2-3, with TRBD2 matching over 10 bases. From germline, CDR1 is SGHAT and CDR2 FQNNGV. The V and J ends lost 5 bases and 0 bases, in that order; junction bases with no gene match: 11. The CDR3 contains 18 residues. The CDR3 DNA follows: TGTGCCAGCAGCAACAAACCCCCGACTAGCGGGAGCACAGATACGCAGTATTTT. It yields the protein CASSNKPPTSGSTDTQYF.

In its sample, this clonotype was seen a few times. The CDR3, as DNA: TGTGCCAGCAGCCTCCGGGACAGTACTCCCTACGAGCAGTACTTC. Translating gives CASSLRDSTPYEQYF. The rearrangement uses TRBV7-8 and TRBJ2-7; 7 bases align to TRBD1. Germline CDR1 and CDR2: SGHVS and FQNEAQ. The CDR3 covers 15 residues. V lost 5 bases to trimming and J lost 2 bases; unmatched junction nucleotides: 9.

This clonotype occurred many times. The chain employs TRBV4-3 and TRBJ2-7; 11 bases are a match to TRBD2. Looked up from germline, CDR1 is LGHNA and CDR2 is YSLEER. This CDR3 has 16 residues. V was pared by 1 base and J by 0 bases, with 2 bases of the junction left unmatched. The CDR3, as DNA: TGCGCCAGCAGCCAAGGACTAGCGGGAAGCTCCTACGAGCAGTACTTC. Its protein is CASSQGLAGSSYEQYF.

The table lists this clonotype with a few counts. This rearrangement joins TRBV6-2 or TRBV6-3 to TRBJ2-1; weak D call: TRBD2 (5 bases). The CDR3 loop spans 15 amino acids. Germline V gene lookup returns CDR1 MNHEY and CDR2 SVGEGT. CDR3 amino acids: CAARGNIRGYNEQFF. CDR3 DNA: TGTGCAGCAAGAGGGAATATCCGGGGCTACAATGAGCAGTTCTTC.

This clonotype was recorded a few times. This chain links TRBV20-1 with TRBJ2-1; a possible D gene is TRBD1 (5 bases). The V end lost 0 bases, the J end lost 10 bases, and 19 bases lay between the germline ends. CDR3 length: 15 amino acids. CDR1 is DFQATT, CDR2 SNEGSKA, per germline (reference sequence). The CDR3 loop is CSARDPRVSKLEQFF. The CDR3 nucleotides read TGCAGTGCTAGAGATCCCAGGGTATCGAAGTTGGAGCAGTTCTTC.

The sample holds a few counts of this clonotype. The V and J genes are TRBV6-1 and TRBJ2-7, with D uncertain. The germline V gene encodes CDR1 MNHNS and CDR2 SASEGT. V was cut by 7 bases and J by 5 bases, with 18 bases left in between. CDR3 length equals 14 residues. CDR3 coding DNA: TGTGCCAGCACCTTCGCGTCTGGAAGGGACGAGCAGTACTTC. This codes for CASTFASGRDEQYF.

This clonotype was seen a few times. The chain is built from TRBV6-2 or TRBV6-3 and TRBJ1-5; D might be TRBD1 (6 bases). Trimming removed 1 base from V and 2 bases from J, with 9 bases in between. The CDR3 is made up of 15 amino acids. The germline gives CDR1 MNHEY, CDR2 SVGEGT. In DNA, the CDR3 is TGTGCCAGCAGTTACTTGGCAGGGGGCAATCAGCCCCAGCATTTT. Translation: CASSYLAGGNQPQHF.

The chain recombines TRBV3-1 with TRBJ2-2; D is ambiguous. This CDR3 contains 14 residues. The germline gives CDR1 LGHDT, CDR2 YNNKEL (reference sequence). The ends were cut back, 1 base at V and 4 bases at J, with 7 bases in the middle. CDR3 in amino acids: CASSQGKPTGELFF. In nucleotides, the CDR3 is TGTGCCAGCAGCCAAGGGAAGCCCACCGGGGAGCTGTTTTTT.

This clonotype was seen more than once but under ten times. The CDR3 coding sequence is TGTGCCAGCAGCCCCAGCGATGGGGGGTCCCCCTACAATGAGCAGTTCTTC. Translated, it gives CASSPSDGGSPYNEQFF. The chain carries TRBV14 and TRBJ2-1, with a tentative D call TRBD2 (6 bases). The germline V gene encodes CDR1 SGHDN and CDR2 FVKESK. The CDR3 spans 17 residues. V lost 4 bases and J 2 bases, leaving 18 bases between the germline ends.

This chain uses TRBV28 with TRBJ2-3; D unclear. CDR1 MDHEN and CDR2 SYDVKM come from the germline V gene. This CDR3 spans 13 amino acids. Trimming cost V 3 bases and J 6 bases, with 10 bases left between them. In nucleotides, the CDR3 is TGTGCCAGCAGTTTTGTCCATTCGGATACGCAGTATTTT. Amino acids: CASSFVHSDTQYF.

The V gene is TRBV12-3 or TRBV12-4, the J gene TRBJ2-7; D is possibly TRBD1 (6 bases). Between the trimmed V and J ends, which lost 4 bases and 2 bases, there was a span of 15 bases. The CDR3 consists of 15 residues. CDR3 sequence reads: CASSSFDRTTYEQYF. The CDR3 region has the DNA TGTGCCAGCAGTTCTTTCGACAGGACCACCTACGAGCAGTACTTC.

This clonotype was detected only a few times. The chain combines TRBV6-5 with TRBJ2-2; possible D gene TRBD1, 5 bases. The CDR3 loop spans 14 amino acids. With 9 bases removed from V and 1 base from J, the gap between germline ends came to 12 bases. Looked up from germline, CDR1 is MNHEY and CDR2 is SVGAGI. The CDR3 region has the DNA TGTGCCAGTCGATCGACAGTGAACACCGGGGAGCTGTTTTTT. Its protein product is CASRSTVNTGELFF.

The chain carries TRBV5-1 and TRBJ1-5, with unresolved D. CDR3 length: 14 residues. The V gene lost 1 base and the J gene lost 5 bases, with 10 bases spanning the gap. Germline CDR1 SGHRS, CDR2 YFSETQ. CDR3 in amino acids: CASSLNVGDQPQHF. DNA of the CDR3: TGCGCCAGCAGCTTGAACGTTGGGGATCAGCCCCAGCATTTT.

This clonotype was seen more than once but under ten times. The chain has TRBV5-1 and TRBJ2-3; tentatively, D is TRBD2 (6 bases). This CDR3 comprises 15 residues. Between the trimmed V and J ends, which lost 5 bases and 5 bases, there was a span of 18 bases. Per the germline V gene, CDR1 is SGHRS and CDR2 is YFSETQ. CDR3 DNA: TGCGCCAGCAGACCGGAGGGCTCGCCGAGAGATACGCAGTATTTT. Residues: CASRPEGSPRDTQYF.

The rearrangement joins TRBV20-1 to TRBJ2-7; TRBD1 matches 7 bases. The CDR3 is made up of 15 amino acids. Germline-derived CDR1 and CDR2 are DFQATT and SNEGSKA (reference sequence). Trimming took 4 bases from V and 6 from J; bases not matched to a gene: 15. The CDR3 bases are TGCAGTGCTAAGGGATACCGGGACAGATTCCGCGAGCAGTACTTC. It translates to CSAKGYRDRFREQYF.

Ten or more counts support this clonotype. The chain has TRBV29-1 and TRBJ2-3; no clear D gene. CDR1 is SQVTM and CDR2 is ANQGSEA in the germline V gene. CDR3 length: 12 amino acids. Trimming pared 2 bases from V and 1 base from J, leaving 4 bases between. The CDR3 coding sequence is TGCAGCGTTGAAAGGGGCACAGATACGCAGTATTTT. This sequence encodes CSVERGTDTQYF.

This clonotype was counted at least ten times. The gene calls are TRBV12-3 or TRBV12-4 and TRBJ2-5; the D gene is possibly TRBD2 (5 bases). V was shortened by 4 bases and J by 2 bases, with 14 bases between the two germline ends. The CDR3 runs 15 residues. The DNA for the CDR3 is TGTGCCAGCAGTTCGCCCGGGGAGAAACAAGAGACCCAGTACTTC. This encodes CASSSPGEKQETQYF.

The J gene is TRBJ2-5, the V gene TRBV6-2 or TRBV6-3; D gene unclear. Between the trimmed V and J ends, which lost 6 bases and 3 bases, there was a span of 11 bases. This CDR3 region has 13 residues. Germline V gene data show CDR1 as MNHEY and CDR2 as SVGEGT. CDR3 region: CASRARSEETQYF. The CDR3 DNA sequence: TGTGCCAGCAGGGCGCGGTCAGAAGAGACCCAGTACTTC.

The chain joins TRBV3-1 to TRBJ2-1; D not certain. V was clipped by 5 bases and J by 0 bases, with 14 bases between them. This CDR3 contains 16 residues. Germline CDR1 reads LGHDT; CDR2 reads YNNKEL (reference sequence). CDR3 coding DNA: TGTGCCAGCAGCACCCGACGGATAAGCTCCTACAATGAGCAGTTCTTC. Translated: CASSTRRISSYNEQFF.

In this sample, this clonotype turned up a few times. The chain joins TRBV6-1 to TRBJ2-7, with D possibly TRBD2 on 5 matching bases. The V gene's germline CDR1 is MNHNS and CDR2 SASEGT. V lost 7 bases and J lost 6, with 19 bases in between. This CDR3 comprises 14 residues. CDR3 sequence reads: CASISRERRFEQYF. In DNA form, the CDR3 reads TGTGCCAGCATATCGAGGGAGAGAAGGTTCGAGCAGTACTTC.

This clonotype occurred a few times. The J gene is TRBJ2-7, the V gene TRBV12-3 or TRBV12-4; TRBD1 matches 8 bases. With 7 bases clipped from V and 7 bases from J, the junction kept 12 bases outside the gene matches. The CDR3 totals 14 residues. The CDR3 here is CASTPGQVRLEQYF. The DNA of the CDR3 is TGTGCCAGCACCCCGGGACAGGTACGATTGGAGCAGTACTTC.

The genes are TRBV21-1 and TRBJ2-7. TRBV21-1 is flagged as a pseudogene. This CDR3 is 16 amino acids long. CDR3 in DNA: TGTGCCAGCAGCAGCAATGATTTCTGGCGGTGGCGCGAGCAGTACTTC. Amino acid sequence: CASSSNDFWRWREQYF.

This clonotype has a handful of counts. The chain couples TRBV12-3 or TRBV12-4 to TRBJ2-5; tentatively, D is TRBD2 (8 bases). This CDR3 spans 15 amino acids. The V and J ends lost 6 bases and 4 bases respectively, with 18 bases between them. CDR3 in amino acids: CASRDPGGGGETQYF. DNA for the CDR3: TGTGCCAGCAGGGACCCGGGAGGGGGCGGAGAGACCCAGTACTTC.

This clonotype turned up a few times. The genes are TRBV6-1 and TRBJ2-5; 9 bases map to TRBD2. This CDR3 comprises 15 residues. With 6 bases clipped from V and 9 bases from J, the junction kept 14 bases outside the gene matches. Germline V gene lookup returns CDR1 MNHNS and CDR2 SASEGT. This CDR3 is CASRPQLAQREAQYF. Written as DNA, the CDR3 is TGTGCCAGCAGGCCACAACTAGCGCAGCGGGAGGCCCAGTACTTC.